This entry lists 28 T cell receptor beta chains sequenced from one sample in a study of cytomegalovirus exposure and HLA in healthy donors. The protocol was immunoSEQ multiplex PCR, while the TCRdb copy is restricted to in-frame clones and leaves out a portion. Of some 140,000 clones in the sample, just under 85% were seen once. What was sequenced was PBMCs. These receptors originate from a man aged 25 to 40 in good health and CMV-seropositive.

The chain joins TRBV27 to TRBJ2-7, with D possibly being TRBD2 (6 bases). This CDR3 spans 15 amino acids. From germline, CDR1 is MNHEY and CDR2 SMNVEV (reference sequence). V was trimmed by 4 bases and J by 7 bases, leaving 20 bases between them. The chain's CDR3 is CASSSGGSPVGEQYF. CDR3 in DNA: TGTGCCAGCAGTTCAGGAGGGTCCCCCGTGGGGGAGCAGTACTTC.

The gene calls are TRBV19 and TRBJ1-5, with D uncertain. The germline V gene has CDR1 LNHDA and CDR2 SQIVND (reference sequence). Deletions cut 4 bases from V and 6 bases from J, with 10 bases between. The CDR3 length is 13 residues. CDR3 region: CASSNNIIQPQHF. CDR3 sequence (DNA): TGTGCCAGTAGTAACAACATAATTCAGCCCCAGCATTTT.

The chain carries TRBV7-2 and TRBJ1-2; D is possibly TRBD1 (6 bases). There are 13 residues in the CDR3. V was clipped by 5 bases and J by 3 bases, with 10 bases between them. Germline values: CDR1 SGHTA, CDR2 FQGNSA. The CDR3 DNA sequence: TGTGCCAGCAGCCCGGGACAAGACTATGGCTACACCTTC. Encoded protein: CASSPGQDYGYTF. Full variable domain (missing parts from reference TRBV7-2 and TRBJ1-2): GAGVSQSPSNKVTEKGKDVELRCDPISGHTALYWYRQSLGQGLEFLIYFQGNSAPDKSGLPSDRFSAERTGGSVSTLTIQRTQQEDSAVYLCASSPGQDYGYTFGSGTRLTVV.

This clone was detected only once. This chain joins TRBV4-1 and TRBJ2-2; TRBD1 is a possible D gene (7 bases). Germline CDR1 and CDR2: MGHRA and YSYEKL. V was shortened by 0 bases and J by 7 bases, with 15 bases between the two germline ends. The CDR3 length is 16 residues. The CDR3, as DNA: TGCGCCAGCAGCCAAGAAGGCAGGGGGGATAACGGGGAGCTGTTTTTT. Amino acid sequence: CASSQEGRGDNGELFF.

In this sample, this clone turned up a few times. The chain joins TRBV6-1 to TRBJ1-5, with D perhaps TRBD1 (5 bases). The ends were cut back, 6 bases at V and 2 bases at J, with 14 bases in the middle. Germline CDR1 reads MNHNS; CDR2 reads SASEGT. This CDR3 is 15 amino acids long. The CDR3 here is CASRAGIWGNQPQHF. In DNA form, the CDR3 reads TGTGCCAGCAGGGCAGGGATTTGGGGCAATCAGCCCCAGCATTTT.

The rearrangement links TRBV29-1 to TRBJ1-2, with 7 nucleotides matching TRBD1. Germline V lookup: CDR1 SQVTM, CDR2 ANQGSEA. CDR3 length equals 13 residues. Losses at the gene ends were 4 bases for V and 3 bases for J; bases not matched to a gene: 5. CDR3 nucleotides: TGCAGCGTTGGAGGGACAGCCTACTATGGCTACACCTTC. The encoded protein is CSVGGTAYYGYTF.

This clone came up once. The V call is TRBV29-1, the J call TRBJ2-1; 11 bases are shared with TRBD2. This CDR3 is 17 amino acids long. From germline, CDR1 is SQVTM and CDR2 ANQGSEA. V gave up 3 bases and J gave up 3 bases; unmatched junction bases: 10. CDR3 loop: CSVDPRASGRNYNEQFF. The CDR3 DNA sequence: TGCAGCGTTGACCCCCGGGCTAGCGGGAGGAACTACAATGAGCAGTTCTTC.

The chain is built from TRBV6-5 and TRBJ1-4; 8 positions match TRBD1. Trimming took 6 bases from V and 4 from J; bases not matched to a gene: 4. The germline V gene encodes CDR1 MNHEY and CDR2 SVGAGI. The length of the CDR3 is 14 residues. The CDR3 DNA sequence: TGTGCCAGCAGGCCCGACAGGGGTAATGAAAAACTGTTTTTT. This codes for CASRPDRGNEKLFF.

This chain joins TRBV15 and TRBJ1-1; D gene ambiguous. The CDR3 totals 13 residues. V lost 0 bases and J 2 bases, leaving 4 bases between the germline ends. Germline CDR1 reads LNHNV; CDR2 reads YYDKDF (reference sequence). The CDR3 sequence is CATSRDINTEAFF. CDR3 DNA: TGTGCCACCAGCAGAGACATTAACACTGAAGCTTTCTTT. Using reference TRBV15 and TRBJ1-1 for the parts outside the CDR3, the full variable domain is DAMVIQNPRYQVTQFGKPVTLSCSQTLNHNVMYWYQQKSSQAPKLLFHYYDKDFNNEADTPDNFQSRRPNTSFCFLDIRSPGLGDTAMYLCATSRDINTEAFFGQGTRLTVV.

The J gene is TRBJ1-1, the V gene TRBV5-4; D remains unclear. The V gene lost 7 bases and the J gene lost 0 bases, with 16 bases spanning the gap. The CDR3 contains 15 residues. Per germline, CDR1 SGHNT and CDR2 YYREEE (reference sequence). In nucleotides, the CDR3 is TGTGCCAGCCGAATGGGGAGCACCTTGAACACTGAAGCTTTCTTT. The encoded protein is CASRMGSTLNTEAFF.

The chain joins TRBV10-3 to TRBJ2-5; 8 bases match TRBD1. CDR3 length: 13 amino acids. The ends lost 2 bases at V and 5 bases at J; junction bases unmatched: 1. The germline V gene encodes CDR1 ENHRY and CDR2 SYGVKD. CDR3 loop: CAISENRGETQYF. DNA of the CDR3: TGTGCCATCAGTGAGAACAGGGGGGAGACCCAGTACTTC.

The CDR3, as DNA: TGTGCCAGCAGTCACTCTATCGCAGATACGCAGTATTTT. It specifies CASSHSIADTQYF. This chain connects TRBV25-1 to TRBJ2-3, with D uncertain. Germline assignment: CDR1 MGHDK and CDR2 SYGVNS. The CDR3 has 13 amino acids. The V and J ends lost 5 bases and 4 bases respectively, with 10 bases between them.

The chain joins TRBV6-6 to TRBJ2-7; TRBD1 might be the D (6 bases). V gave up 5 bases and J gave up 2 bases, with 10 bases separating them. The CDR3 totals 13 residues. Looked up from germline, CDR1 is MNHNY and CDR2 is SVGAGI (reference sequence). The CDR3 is CASSRTETYEQYF. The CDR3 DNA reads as TGTGCCAGCAGTCGGACAGAGACCTACGAGCAGTACTTC.

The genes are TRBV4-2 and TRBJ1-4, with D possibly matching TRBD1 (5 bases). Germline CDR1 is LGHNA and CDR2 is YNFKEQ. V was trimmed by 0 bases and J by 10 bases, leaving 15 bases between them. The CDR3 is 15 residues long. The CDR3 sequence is CASSQDRAGRGKLFF. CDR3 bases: TGTGCCAGCAGCCAAGACCGGGCCGGAAGGGGAAAACTGTTTTTT.

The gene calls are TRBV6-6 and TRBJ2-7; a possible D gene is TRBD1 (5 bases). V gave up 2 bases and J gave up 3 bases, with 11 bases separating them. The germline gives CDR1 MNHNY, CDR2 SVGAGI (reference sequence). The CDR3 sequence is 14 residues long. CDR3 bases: TGTGCCAGCAGTTACGGCAGGGTAAACTACGAGCAGTACTTC. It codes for CASSYGRVNYEQYF.

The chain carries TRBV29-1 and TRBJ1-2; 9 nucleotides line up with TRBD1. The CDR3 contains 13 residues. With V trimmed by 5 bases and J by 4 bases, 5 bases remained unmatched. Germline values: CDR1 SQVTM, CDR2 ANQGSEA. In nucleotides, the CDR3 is TGCAGCGTTTTGGGACAGGGCGGCTATGGCTACACCTTC. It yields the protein CSVLGQGGYGYTF.

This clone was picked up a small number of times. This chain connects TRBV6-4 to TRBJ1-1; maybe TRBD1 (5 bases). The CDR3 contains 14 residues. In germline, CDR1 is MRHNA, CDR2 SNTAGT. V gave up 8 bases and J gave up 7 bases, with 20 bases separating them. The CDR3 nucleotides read TGTGCCAGCGGCTTACCGTCAGGGCAAGGTGAAGCTTTCTTT. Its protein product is CASGLPSGQGEAFF.

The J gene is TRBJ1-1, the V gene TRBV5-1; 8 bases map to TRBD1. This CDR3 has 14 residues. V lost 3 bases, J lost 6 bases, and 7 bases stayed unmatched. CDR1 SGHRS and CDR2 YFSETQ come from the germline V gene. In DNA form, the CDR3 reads TGCGCCAGCAGCTCGACAGGGGAGTTGGCTGAAGCTTTCTTT. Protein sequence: CASSSTGELAEAFF.

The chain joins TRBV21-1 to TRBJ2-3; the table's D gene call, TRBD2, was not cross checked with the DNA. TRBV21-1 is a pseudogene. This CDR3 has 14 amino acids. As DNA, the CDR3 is TGTGCCAGCAGCAAAGGGCTAGCTACAGATACGCAGTATTTT. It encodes CASSKGLATDTQYF.

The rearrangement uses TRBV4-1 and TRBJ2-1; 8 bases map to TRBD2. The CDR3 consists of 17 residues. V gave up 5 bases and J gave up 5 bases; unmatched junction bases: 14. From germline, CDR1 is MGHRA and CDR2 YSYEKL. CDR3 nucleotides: TGCGCCAGCAGCTCCAGAAGTTTAGCGGGATATCACAATGAGCAGTTCTTC. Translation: CASSSRSLAGYHNEQFF.

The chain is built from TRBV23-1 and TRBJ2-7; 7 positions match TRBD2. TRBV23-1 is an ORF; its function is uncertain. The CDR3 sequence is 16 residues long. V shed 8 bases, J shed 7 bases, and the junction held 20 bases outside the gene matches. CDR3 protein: CASPPKQASGNREQYF. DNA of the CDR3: TGCGCCAGCCCCCCTAAACAGGCTAGCGGCAACCGAGAGCAGTACTTC.

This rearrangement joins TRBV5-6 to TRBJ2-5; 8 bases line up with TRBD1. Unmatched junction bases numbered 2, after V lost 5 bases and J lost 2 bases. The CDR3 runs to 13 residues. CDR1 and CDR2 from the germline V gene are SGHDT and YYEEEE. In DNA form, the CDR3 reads TGTGCCAGCAGACGGACAGGGCAAGAGACCCAGTACTTC. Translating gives CASRRTGQETQYF.

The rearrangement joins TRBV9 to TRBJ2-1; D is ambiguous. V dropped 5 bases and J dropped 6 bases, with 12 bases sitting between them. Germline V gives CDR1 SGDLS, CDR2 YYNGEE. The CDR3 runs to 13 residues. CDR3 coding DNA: TGTGCCAGCAGTGGGCCGTCCCCCAATGAGCAGTTCTTC. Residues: CASSGPSPNEQFF.

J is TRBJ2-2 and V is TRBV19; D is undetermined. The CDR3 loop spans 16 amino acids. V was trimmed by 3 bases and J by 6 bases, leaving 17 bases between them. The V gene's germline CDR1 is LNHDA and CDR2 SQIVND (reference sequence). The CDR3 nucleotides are TGTGCCAGTAGTATCGTGGGCAGGTCTACGGCCGGGGAGCTGTTTTTT. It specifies CASSIVGRSTAGELFF. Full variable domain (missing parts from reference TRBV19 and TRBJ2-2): DGGITQSPKYLFRKEGQNVTLSCEQNLNHDAMYWYRQDPGQGLRLIYYSQIVNDFQKGDIAEGYSVSREKKESFPLTVTSAQKNPTAFYLCASSIVGRSTAGELFFGEGSRLTVL.

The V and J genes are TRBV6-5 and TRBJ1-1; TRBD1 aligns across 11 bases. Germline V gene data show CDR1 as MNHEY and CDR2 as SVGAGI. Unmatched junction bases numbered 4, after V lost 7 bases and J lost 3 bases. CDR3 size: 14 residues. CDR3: CASTGTGGYTEAFF. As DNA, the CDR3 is TGTGCCAGCACCGGGACAGGGGGGTACACTGAAGCTTTCTTT.

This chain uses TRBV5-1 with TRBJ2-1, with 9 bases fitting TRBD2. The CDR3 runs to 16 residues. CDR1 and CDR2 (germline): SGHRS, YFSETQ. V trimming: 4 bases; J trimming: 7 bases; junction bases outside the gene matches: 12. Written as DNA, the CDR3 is TGCGCCAGCAGCCCTCTCAGGCTAGCGGGGATGAATGAGCAGTTCTTC. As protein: CASSPLRLAGMNEQFF. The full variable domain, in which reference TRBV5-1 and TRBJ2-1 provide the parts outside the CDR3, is KAGVTQTPRYLIKTRGQQVTLSCSPISGHRSVSWYQQTPGQGLQFLFEYFSETQRNKGNFPGRFSGRQFSNSRSEMNVSTLELGDSALYLCASSPLRLAGMNEQFFGPGTRLTVL.

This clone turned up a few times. The CDR3 bases are TGTGCCTGGGGGGCAAGGGGGTGGCATGGCTACACCTTC. This encodes CAWGARGWHGYTF. The J gene is TRBJ1-2, the V gene TRBV30, with D maybe TRBD1 (6 bases). CDR3 length: 13 amino acids. V lost 5 bases and J 6 bases, leaving 16 bases between the germline ends. Germline V CDR1 and CDR2: GTSNPN, SVGIG (reference sequence).

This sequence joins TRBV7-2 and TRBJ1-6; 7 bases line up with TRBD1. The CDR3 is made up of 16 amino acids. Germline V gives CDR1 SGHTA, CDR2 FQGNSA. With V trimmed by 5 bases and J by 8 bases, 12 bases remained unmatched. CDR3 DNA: TGTGCCAGCAGCCCCTCCGGGACAGCCTCTCATTCACCCCTCCACTTT. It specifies CASSPSGTASHSPLHF.